One and the same sample provided the 4 T cell receptor beta chains below, sequenced in a study of vaccination effects on CD4 cells after COVID-19. Antigen-specific CD4+ T cells were first expanded with viral peptide pools by the ViraFEST assay and only then sequenced. Isolating CD4+ T cells followed 9 to 11 days of culture. This individual tested PCR-positive for SARS-CoV-2 infection between March and December 2020. Their antigens remain unidentified. Method: immunoSEQ multiplex PCR; TCRdb's copy keeps in-frame clones and lacks some. The sample has 40,000 or so clones, roughly four fifths seen once; the top ten hold 25% to 30%. Sample: CD4+ T cells from PBMCs cultured with a peptide pool, taken before COVID-19 vaccination. The receptors were gathered from a human donor who had a prior SARS-CoV-2 infection.

The chain uses TRBV18 and TRBJ2-5; possibly TRBD1 or TRBD2 for D (5 bases each). CDR3 size: 14 residues. V was trimmed by 3 bases and J by 4 bases, leaving 12 bases between them. Germline CDR1 KGHSH, CDR2 LQKENI. CDR3: CASSPFGAGETQYF. CDR3 nucleotide sequence: TGTGCCAGCTCACCCTTTGGGGCGGGAGAGACCCAGTACTTC.

This clone has at least ten counts. The chain recombines TRBV30 with TRBJ1-2; weak D call: TRBD1 (5 bases). V was clipped by 5 bases and J by 4 bases, with 11 bases between them. The CDR3 is 12 residues long. From germline, CDR1 is GTSNPN and CDR2 SVGIG (reference sequence). CDR3 coding DNA: TGTGCCTGGGGCAGGGTTCTCTATGGCTACACCTTC. This translates into CAWGRVLYGYTF.

The V gene is TRBV7-3, the J gene TRBJ2-7; D might be TRBD1 or TRBD2, each matching 5 bases. CDR1 SGHTA and CDR2 FQGTGA come from the germline V gene. The CDR3 contains 14 residues. V was pared by 5 bases and J by 5 bases, with 16 bases between. CDR3 coding DNA: TGTGCCAGCAGCCCAACCGGGGCCGGTGACGAGCAGTACTTC. As protein: CASSPTGAGDEQYF.

This clone occurred a few times. The chain recombines TRBV7-9 with TRBJ2-1; D is perhaps TRBD2 (5 bases). V was cut by 5 bases and J by 11 bases, with 13 bases left in between. CDR1 is SEHNR and CDR2 is FQNEAQ in the germline V gene (reference sequence). The CDR3 sequence is 12 residues long. CDR3 in amino acids: CASSGRLTKQFF. The CDR3 DNA sequence: TGTGCCAGCAGCGGACGACTAACAAAGCAGTTCTTC.